This T cell receptor (beta chain) was recovered during a study of blood T cells in healthy people across ages. Looking at the study overall: Per every two T cells, about one barcoded beta molecule was captured by template switching. Study observations and caveats: While age rose, TCR beta diversity per million T cells dropped in a roughly linear way.

There are 15 residues in the CDR3. V gave up 7 bases and J gave up 2 bases, with 15 bases separating them. The V gene's germline CDR1 is SGHTA and CDR2 FQGNSA. Sample-barcoded 5' priming and a J-beta primer mix drove a second PCR of about 6 to 12 cycles. TCRdb redid the calling of the 5' RACE reads with MiXCR, one entry per CDR3 protein. The sample contains hundreds of thousands of distinct CDR3 sequences, over 45% of which appear only once. About this clonotype: As yet, its antigen is unknown.

This receptor was taken from a man in his thirties or forties in good health. This chain uses TRBV7-2 with TRBJ2-1; D may be TRBD1 (6 bases). Sequencing used blood. CDR3 protein: CASKKDSSTYNEQFF. CDR3 bases: TGTGCCAGCAAAAAGGACAGCAGCACCTACAATGAGCAGTTCTTC.